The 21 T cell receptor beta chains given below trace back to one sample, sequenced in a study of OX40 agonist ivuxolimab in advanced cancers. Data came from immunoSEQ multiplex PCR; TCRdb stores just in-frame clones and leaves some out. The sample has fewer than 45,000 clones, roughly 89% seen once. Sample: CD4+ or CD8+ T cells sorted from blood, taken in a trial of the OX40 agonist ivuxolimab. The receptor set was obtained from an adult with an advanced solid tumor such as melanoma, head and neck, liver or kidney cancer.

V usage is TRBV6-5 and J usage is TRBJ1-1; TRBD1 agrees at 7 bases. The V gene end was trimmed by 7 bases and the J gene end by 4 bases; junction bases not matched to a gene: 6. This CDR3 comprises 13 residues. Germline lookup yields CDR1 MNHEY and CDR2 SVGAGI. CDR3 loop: CASTLDRATEAFF. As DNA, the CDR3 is TGTGCCAGCACTCTTGACAGGGCCACTGAAGCTTTCTTT.

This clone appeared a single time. CDR3 loop: CASSEEGGALKLFF. For the CDR3, the DNA is TGTGCCAGCAGCGAAGAGGGGGGCGCGTTGAAACTGTTTTTT. The chain employs TRBV7-9 and TRBJ1-4; D perhaps matches TRBD1 (6 bases). CDR3 length equals 14 residues. Trimming pared 5 bases from V and 11 bases from J, leaving 18 bases between. Germline CDR1 is SEHNR and CDR2 is FQNEAQ (reference sequence).

CDR3 in DNA: TGTGCCAGCAGCTTGGACAGTCGTGAAGCTTTCTTT. Amino acid sequence: CASSLDSREAFF. The chain couples TRBV5-5 to TRBJ1-1; unclear D gene. Germline V CDR1 and CDR2: SGHKS, YYEKEE (reference sequence). CDR3 size: 12 residues. Trimming removed 0 bases from V and 7 bases from J, with 7 bases in between.

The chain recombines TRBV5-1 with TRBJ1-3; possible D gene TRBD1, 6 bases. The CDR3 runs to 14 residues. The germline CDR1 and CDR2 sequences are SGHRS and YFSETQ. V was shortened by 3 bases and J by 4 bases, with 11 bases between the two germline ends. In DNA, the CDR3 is TGCGCCAGCAGCTCCCCAGGGGCAGGAAACACCATATATTTT. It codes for CASSSPGAGNTIYF.

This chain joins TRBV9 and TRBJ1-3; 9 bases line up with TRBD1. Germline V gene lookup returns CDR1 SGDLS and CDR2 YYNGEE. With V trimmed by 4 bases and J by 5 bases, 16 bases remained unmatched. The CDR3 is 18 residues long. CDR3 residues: CASSFRDREPAGRNTIYF. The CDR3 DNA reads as TGTGCCAGCAGCTTCCGGGACAGGGAACCCGCGGGGCGAAACACCATATATTTT.

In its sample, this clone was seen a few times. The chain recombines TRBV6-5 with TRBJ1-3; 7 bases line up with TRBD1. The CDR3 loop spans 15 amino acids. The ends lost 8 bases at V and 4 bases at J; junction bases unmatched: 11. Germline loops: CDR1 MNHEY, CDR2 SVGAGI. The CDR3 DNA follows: TGTGCCAGCGCATTAACAGGGGCAGCCGGAAACACCATATATTTT. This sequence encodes CASALTGAAGNTIYF.

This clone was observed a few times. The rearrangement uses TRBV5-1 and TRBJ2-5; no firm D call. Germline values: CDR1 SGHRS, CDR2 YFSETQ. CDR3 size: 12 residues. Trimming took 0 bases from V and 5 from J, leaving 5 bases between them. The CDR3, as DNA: TGCGCCAGCAGCTTGGATCGGGAGACCCAGTACTTC. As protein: CASSLDRETQYF. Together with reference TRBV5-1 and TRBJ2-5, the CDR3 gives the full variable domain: KAGVTQTPRYLIKTRGQQVTLSCSPISGHRSVSWYQQTPGQGLQFLFEYFSETQRNKGNFPGRFSGRQFSNSRSEMNVSTLELGDSALYLCASSLDRETQYFGPGTRLLVL.

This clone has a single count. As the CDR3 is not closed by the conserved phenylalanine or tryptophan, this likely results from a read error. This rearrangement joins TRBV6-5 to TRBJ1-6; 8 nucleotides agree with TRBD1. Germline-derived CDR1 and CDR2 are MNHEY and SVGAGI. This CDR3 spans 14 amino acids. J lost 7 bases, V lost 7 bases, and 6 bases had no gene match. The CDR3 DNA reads TGTGCCAGCAAAGACAGGGGAGTCAATTCACCCCTCCACCTT. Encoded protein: CASKDRGVNSPLHL.

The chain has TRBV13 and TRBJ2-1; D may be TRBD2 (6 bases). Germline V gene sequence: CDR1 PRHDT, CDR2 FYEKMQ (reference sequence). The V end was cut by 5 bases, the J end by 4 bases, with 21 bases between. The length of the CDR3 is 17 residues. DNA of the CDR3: TGTGCCAGCAGCCCACGGGGAGTGGTGGGGGGTTACAATGAGCAGTTCTTC. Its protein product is CASSPRGVVGGYNEQFF.

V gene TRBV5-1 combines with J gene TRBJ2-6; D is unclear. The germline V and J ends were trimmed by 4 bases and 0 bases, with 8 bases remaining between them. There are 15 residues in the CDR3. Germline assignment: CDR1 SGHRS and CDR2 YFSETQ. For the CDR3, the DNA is TGCGCCAGCAGCCCTACAGACTCTGGGGCCAACGTCCTGACTTTC. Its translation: CASSPTDSGANVLTF.

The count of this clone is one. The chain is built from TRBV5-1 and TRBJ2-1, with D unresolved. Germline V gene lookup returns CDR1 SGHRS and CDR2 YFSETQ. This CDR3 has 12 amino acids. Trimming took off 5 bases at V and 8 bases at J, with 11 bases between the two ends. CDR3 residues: CASRMVGDEQFF. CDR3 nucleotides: TGCGCCAGCAGAATGGTTGGCGATGAGCAGTTCTTC. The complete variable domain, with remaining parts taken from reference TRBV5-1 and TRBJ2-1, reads KAGVTQTPRYLIKTRGQQVTLSCSPISGHRSVSWYQQTPGQGLQFLFEYFSETQRNKGNFPGRFSGRQFSNSRSEMNVSTLELGDSALYLCASRMVGDEQFFGPGTRLTVL.

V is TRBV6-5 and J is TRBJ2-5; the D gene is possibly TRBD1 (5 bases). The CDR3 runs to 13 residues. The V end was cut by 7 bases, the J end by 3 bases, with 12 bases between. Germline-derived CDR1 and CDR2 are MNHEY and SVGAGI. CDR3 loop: CASKKGLKETQYF. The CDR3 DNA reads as TGTGCCAGCAAAAAGGGGCTGAAAGAGACCCAGTACTTC.

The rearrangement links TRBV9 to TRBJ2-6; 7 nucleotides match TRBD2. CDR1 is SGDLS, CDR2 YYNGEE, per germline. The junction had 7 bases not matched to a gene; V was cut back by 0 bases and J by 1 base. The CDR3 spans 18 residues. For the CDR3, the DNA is TGTGCCAGCAGCGTAGCTTGGGGGAGGGAGTCTGGGGCCAACGTCCTGACTTTC. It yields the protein CASSVAWGRESGANVLTF.

CDR3 loop: CASTLGRGSYNEQFF. The CDR3 DNA reads TGTGCCAGCACCCTGGGAAGGGGATCCTACAATGAGCAGTTCTTC. V is TRBV6-6 and J is TRBJ2-1; maybe TRBD1 (5 bases). Trimming took 7 bases from V and 1 from J, leaving 14 bases between them. The V gene's germline CDR1 is MNHNY and CDR2 SVGAGI (reference sequence). This CDR3 spans 15 amino acids.

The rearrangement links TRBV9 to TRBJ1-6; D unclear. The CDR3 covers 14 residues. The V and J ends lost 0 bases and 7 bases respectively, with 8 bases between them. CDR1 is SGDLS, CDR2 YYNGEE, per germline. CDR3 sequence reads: CASSVGAGNSPLHF. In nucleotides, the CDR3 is TGTGCCAGCAGCGTAGGAGCGGGAAATTCACCCCTCCACTTT.

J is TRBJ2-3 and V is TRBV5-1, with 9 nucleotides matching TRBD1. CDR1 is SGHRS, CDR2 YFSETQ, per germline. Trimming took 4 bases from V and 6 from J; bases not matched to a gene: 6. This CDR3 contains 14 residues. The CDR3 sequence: CASSPPGTGDTQYF. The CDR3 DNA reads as TGCGCCAGCAGCCCTCCCGGGACAGGGGATACGCAGTATTTT.

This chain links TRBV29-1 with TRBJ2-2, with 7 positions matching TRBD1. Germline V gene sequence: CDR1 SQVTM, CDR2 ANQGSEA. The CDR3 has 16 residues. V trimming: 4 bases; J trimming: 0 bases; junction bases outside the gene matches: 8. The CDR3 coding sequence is TGCAGCGTTGTTAAGGGGGCAAGTTCGAACACCGGGGAGCTGTTTTTT. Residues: CSVVKGASSNTGELFF.

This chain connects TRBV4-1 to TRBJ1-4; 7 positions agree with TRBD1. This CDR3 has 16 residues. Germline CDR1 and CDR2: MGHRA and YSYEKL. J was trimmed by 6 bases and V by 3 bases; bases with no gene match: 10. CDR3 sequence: CASSQFLGGVDEKLFF. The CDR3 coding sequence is TGCGCCAGCAGCCAGTTTCTAGGGGGCGTGGATGAAAAACTGTTTTTT.

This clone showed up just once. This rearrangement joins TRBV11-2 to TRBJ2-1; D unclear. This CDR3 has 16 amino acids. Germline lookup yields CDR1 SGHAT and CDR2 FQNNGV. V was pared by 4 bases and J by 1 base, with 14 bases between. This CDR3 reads CASSSSPSPSYNEQFF. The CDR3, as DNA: TGTGCCAGCAGCTCATCCCCCTCTCCTTCCTACAATGAGCAGTTCTTC.

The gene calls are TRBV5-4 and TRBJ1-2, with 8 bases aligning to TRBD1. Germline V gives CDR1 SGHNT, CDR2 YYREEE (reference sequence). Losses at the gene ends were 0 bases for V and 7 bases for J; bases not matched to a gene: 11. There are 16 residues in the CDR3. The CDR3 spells CASSLAFRGQGAGYTF. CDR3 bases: TGTGCCAGCAGCTTGGCCTTTCGAGGACAGGGTGCTGGCTACACCTTC.

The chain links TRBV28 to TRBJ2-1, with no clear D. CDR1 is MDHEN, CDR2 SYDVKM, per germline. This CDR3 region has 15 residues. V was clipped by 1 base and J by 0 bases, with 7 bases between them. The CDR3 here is CASSLLGSSYNEQFF. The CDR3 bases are TGTGCCAGCAGTTTATTAGGTAGCTCCTACAATGAGCAGTTCTTC.